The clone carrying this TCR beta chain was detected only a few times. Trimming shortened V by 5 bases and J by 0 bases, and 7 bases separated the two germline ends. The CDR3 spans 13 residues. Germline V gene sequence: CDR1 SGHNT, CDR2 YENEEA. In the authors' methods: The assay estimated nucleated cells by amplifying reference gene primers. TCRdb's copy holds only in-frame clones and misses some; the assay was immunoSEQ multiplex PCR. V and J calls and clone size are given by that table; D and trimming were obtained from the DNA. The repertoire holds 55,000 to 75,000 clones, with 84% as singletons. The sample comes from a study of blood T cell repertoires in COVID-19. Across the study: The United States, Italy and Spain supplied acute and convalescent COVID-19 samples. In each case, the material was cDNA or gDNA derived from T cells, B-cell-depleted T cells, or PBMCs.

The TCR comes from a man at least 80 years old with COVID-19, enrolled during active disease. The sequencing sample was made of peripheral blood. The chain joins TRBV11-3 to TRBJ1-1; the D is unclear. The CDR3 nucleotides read TGTGCCAGCAGCCTTACAGTGAACACTGAAGCTTTCTTT. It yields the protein CASSLTVNTEAFF.